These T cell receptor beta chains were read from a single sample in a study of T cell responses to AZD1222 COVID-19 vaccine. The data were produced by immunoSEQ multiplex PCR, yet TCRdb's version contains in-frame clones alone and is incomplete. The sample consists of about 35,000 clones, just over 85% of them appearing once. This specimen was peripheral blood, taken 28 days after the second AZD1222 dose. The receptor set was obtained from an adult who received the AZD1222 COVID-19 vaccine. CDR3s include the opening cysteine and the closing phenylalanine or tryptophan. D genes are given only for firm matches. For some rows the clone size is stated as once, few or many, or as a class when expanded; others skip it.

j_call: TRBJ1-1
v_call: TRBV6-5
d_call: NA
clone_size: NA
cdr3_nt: TGTGCCAGCAGTCGCTCGGGGGGAATTAGGGAAGCTTTCTTT
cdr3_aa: CASSRSGGIREAFF

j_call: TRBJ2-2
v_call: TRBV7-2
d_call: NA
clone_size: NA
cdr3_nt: TGTGCCAGCAGCTTAGACAGGGTTGAGACCGGGGAGCTGTTTTTT
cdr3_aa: CASSLDRVETGELFF

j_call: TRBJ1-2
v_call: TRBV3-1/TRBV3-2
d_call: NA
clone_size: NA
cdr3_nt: TGTGCCAGCAGCCAACTTTCTGGATCTAACTATGGCTACACCTTC
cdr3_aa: CASSQLSGSNYGYTF

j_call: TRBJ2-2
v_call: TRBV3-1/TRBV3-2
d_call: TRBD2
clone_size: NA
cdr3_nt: TGTGCCAGCAGCTCCGGACTAGCGGGAGTGAACACCGGGGAGCTGTTTTTT
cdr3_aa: CASSSGLAGVNTGELFF

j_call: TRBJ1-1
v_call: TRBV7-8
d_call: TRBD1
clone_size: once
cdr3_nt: TGTGCCAGCAGCTTAGGCAGGGGGCAAGTCACTGAAGCTTTCTTT
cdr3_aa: CASSLGRGQVTEAFF

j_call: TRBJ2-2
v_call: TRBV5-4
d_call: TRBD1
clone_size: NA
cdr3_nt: TGTGCCAGCAGCGCCGGGACAGGGGTAGGGAACACCGGGGAGCTGTTTTTT
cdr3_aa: CASSAGTGVGNTGELFF

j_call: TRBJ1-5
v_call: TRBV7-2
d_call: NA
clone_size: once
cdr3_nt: TGTGCCAGCAGCTTAGAACGTAATCAGCCCCAGCATTTT
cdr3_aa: CASSLERNQPQHF

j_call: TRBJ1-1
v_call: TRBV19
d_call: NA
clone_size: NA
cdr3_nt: TGTGCCAGTACGGCGGGAAATGGTAGGCGGACTGAAGCTTTCTTT
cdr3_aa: CASTAGNGRRTEAFF

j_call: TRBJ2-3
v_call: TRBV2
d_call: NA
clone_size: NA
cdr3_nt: TGTGCCAGCCAACAGGGCGGGCAAAGCACAGATACGCAGTATTTT
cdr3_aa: CASQQGGQSTDTQYF

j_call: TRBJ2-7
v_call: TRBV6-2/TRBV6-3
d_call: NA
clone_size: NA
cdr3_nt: TGTGCCAGCAGTTGGAGCCAGCCGTACTCCTACGAGCAGTACTTC
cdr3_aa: CASSWSQPYSYEQYF

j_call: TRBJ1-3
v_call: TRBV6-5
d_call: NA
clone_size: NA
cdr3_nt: TGTGCCAGCAGTTACGGAGCGGGGCGATCTGGAAACACCATATATTTT
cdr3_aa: CASSYGAGRSGNTIYF

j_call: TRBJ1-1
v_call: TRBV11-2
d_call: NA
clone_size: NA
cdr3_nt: TGTGCCAGCAGTTACGGGGGGGTTAGGGTAGCTTTCTTT
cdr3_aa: CASSYGGVRVAFF

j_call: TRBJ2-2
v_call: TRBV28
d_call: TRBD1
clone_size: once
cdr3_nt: TGTGCCAGCAGGCGGAGACAGGGCTACACCGGGGAGCTGTTTTTT
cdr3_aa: CASRRRQGYTGELFF

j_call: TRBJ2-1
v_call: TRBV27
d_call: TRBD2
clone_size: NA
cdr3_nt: TGTGCCAGCTCGTCTTGGGGGGGGACCTACAATGAGCAGTTCTTC
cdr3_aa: CASSSWGGTYNEQFF

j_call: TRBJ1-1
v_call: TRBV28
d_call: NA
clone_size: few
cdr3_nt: TGTGCCAGCAGTATCCAGCGGATGAACACTGAAGCTTTCTTT
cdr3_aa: CASSIQRMNTEAFF

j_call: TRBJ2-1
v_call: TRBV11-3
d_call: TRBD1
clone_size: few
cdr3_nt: TGTGCCAGCAGCGGGACAGACAATGAGCAGTTCTTC
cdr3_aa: CASSGTDNEQFF

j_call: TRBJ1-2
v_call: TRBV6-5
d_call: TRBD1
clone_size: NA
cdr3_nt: TGTGCCAGCAGAGGACAGGGTCGGTATGGCTACACCTTC
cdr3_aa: CASRGQGRYGYTF

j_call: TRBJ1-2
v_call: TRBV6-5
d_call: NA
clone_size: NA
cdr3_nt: TGTGCCAGCAGTCCTCTGGACTATGGCTACACCTTC
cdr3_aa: CASSPLDYGYTF

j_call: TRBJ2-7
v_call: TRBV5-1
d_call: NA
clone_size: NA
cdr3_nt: TGCGCCAGCAGCTTGAGCCCCGAAATACTCCACGAGCAGTACTTC
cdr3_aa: CASSLSPEILHEQYF

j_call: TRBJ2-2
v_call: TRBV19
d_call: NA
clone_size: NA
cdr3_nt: TGTGCCAGTAGACCTGGGGGCGTCGGGAACACCGGGGAGCTGTTTTTT
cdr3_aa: CASRPGGVGNTGELFF

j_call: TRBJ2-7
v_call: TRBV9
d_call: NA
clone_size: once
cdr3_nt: TGTGCCAGCACCCCAGGGGACACCGTCTACGAGCAGTACTTC
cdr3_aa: CASTPGDTVYEQYF